The 14 T cell receptor beta chains presented below share a single source sample, sequenced in a study of blood T cell repertoires in COVID-19 (dated by TCRdb to 2018 to 2021). Preparation of the library involved the immunoSEQ multiplex PCR assay. Here the immuneACCESS table is served through TCRdb, limited to in-frame sequences with V and J called. Missing clones are a known gap in these copies; in checked studies unresolved V genes cover under half, and the rest lacks a known reason. The sample table lists about 430,000 clones, approximately 91% of them with a count of one. The top ten hold approximately 1.5% of the sample. Sequencing was done on a sample of PBMCs or T cells enriched from blood (not recorded which). Every receptor here comes from a woman between 18 and 29 years old who had been exposed to COVID-19.

The chain joins TRBV4-1 to TRBJ2-5; perhaps TRBD1 as D (5 bases). The CDR3 covers 17 residues. Trimming removed 1 base from V and 7 bases from J, with 22 bases in between. CDR1 and CDR2 (germline): MGHRA, YSYEKL. DNA for the CDR3: TGCGCCAGCAGCCAAGCCAGGGAACTCCTAAATATCGGGACCCAGTACTTC. It yields the protein CASSQARELLNIGTQYF.

This clone turned up a few times. The gene calls are TRBV24-1 and TRBJ2-7; TRBD1 agrees at 9 bases. The germline CDR1 and CDR2 sequences are KGHDR and SFDVKD. V trimming: 3 bases; J trimming: 3 bases; junction bases outside the gene matches: 2. The CDR3 totals 14 residues. CDR3 in amino acids: CATSDQTGGYEQYF. CDR3 DNA sequence: TGTGCCACCAGTGATCAGACAGGGGGCTACGAGCAGTACTTC.

This chain joins TRBV15 and TRBJ2-3; 9 bases match TRBD2. This CDR3 is 18 amino acids long. The germline gives CDR1 LNHNV, CDR2 YYDKDF (reference sequence). V lost 0 bases and J lost 2; bases outside the gene matches: 9. CDR3 bases: TGTGCCACCAGCAGAGAGGGCGGGGGGGCCTTCTTCACAGATACGCAGTATTTT. It is translated as CATSREGGGAFFTDTQYF.

The rearrangement uses TRBV5-1 and TRBJ1-5; 8 bases are a match to TRBD1. V lost 4 bases, J lost 5 bases, and 8 bases stayed unmatched. The CDR3 totals 15 residues. CDR1 is SGHRS and CDR2 is YFSETQ in the germline V gene. The CDR3 DNA reads as TGCGCCAGCAGCCCGGGGGCAGGGGGCCATCAGCCCCAGCATTTT. Translation: CASSPGAGGHQPQHF.

About this clone itself: Different DNA sequences within this sample yield the same CDR3. This chain uses TRBV3-1 (or the pseudogene TRBV3-2) with TRBJ1-5; 7 nucleotides agree with TRBD1. V was pared by 1 base and J by 3 bases, with 3 bases of the junction left unmatched. Germline values: CDR1 LGHDT, CDR2 YNNKEL (reference sequence). This CDR3 region has 15 residues. CDR3 nucleotides: TGTGCCAGCAGCCAAGGCAGGGGGAACAATCAGCCCCAGCATTTT. Protein sequence: CASSQGRGNNQPQHF.

The chain uses TRBV4-3 and TRBJ2-2; TRBD2 matches 8 bases. V lost 4 bases and J lost 7; bases outside the gene matches: 11. The CDR3 extends over 16 amino acids. Germline CDR1 reads LGHNA; CDR2 reads YSLEER. The CDR3 DNA sequence: TGCGCCAGCAGCCCCGGGGGGGGCGGCACGGACGGGGAGCTGTTTTTT. Encoded protein: CASSPGGGGTDGELFF.

The rearrangement links TRBV18 to TRBJ1-1, with D possibly TRBD1 on 5 matching bases. This CDR3 has 16 amino acids. Germline CDR1 reads KGHSH; CDR2 reads LQKENI. V lost 3 bases, J lost 0 bases, and 14 bases lay in between. As DNA, the CDR3 is TGTGCCAGCTCACCCGGTGCAGGGATTATGAACACTGAAGCTTTCTTT. It yields the protein CASSPGAGIMNTEAFF.

This clone was seen just once. This sequence joins TRBV7-9 and TRBJ2-7; 7 bases fit TRBD2. CDR3 length: 14 residues. Germline-derived CDR1 and CDR2 are SEHNR and FQNEAQ (reference sequence). The ends lost 5 bases at V and 1 base at J; junction bases unmatched: 5. The CDR3 is CASSPRGESYEQYF. DNA of the CDR3: TGTGCCAGCAGCCCTCGGGGGGAGTCCTACGAGCAGTACTTC.

V usage is TRBV4-2 and J usage is TRBJ2-7; 14 bases map to TRBD2. Per the germline V gene, CDR1 is LGHNA and CDR2 is YNFKEQ. The CDR3 contains 14 residues. V dropped 3 bases and J dropped 7; count of bases not matched to a gene: 2. The CDR3 DNA follows: TGTGCCAGCAGCCAGGGGACTAGCGGGGGTGAGCAGTACTTC. Its protein product is CASSQGTSGGEQYF.

V gene TRBV5-1 combines with J gene TRBJ2-1; 10 nucleotides agree with TRBD1. The CDR3 is made up of 16 amino acids. J gave up 5 bases and V 4 bases, and 9 bases lay outside the gene matches. Germline-derived CDR1 and CDR2 are SGHRS and YFSETQ. This CDR3 is CASSHTGTGEDNEQFF. The CDR3 DNA reads as TGCGCCAGCAGCCACACCGGGACAGGGGAAGACAATGAGCAGTTCTTC.

The chain uses TRBV3-1 (or the pseudogene TRBV3-2) and TRBJ1-6, with D possibly being TRBD1 (5 bases). V lost 3 bases to trimming and J lost 1 base, with 10 bases between them. CDR3 length equals 16 residues. Germline lookup yields CDR1 LGHDT and CDR2 YNNKEL (reference sequence). This CDR3 reads CASSQDTGSYNSPLHF. CDR3 DNA: TGTGCCAGCAGCCAGGATACAGGATCCTATAATTCACCCCTCCACTTT.

This chain joins TRBV28 and TRBJ2-7; D is unresolved. This CDR3 contains 13 residues. The V end lost 7 bases, the J end lost 2 bases, and 12 bases lay between the germline ends. Per the germline V gene, CDR1 is MDHEN and CDR2 is SYDVKM. The CDR3 here is CASTSEVTYEQYF. In DNA form, the CDR3 reads TGTGCCAGCACCTCCGAGGTGACCTACGAGCAGTACTTC.

The V call is TRBV9, the J call TRBJ2-3; a weak D match, TRBD1 (5 bases). CDR3 length equals 14 residues. Germline CDR1 SGDLS, CDR2 YYNGEE. With 0 bases removed from V and 4 bases from J, the gap between germline ends came to 9 bases. CDR3 residues: CASSVGGGADTQYF. Here the CDR3 DNA reads TGTGCCAGCAGCGTAGGGGGCGGCGCAGATACGCAGTATTTT.

This clone was seen only once. The V call is TRBV6-5, the J call TRBJ1-4; D is undetermined. The CDR3 totals 15 residues. CDR1 is MNHEY and CDR2 is SVGAGI in the germline V gene. V lost 4 bases and J 5 bases, leaving 14 bases between the germline ends. CDR3: CASSSARGRNEKLFF. The DNA of the CDR3 is TGTGCCAGCAGTTCCGCGAGAGGGAGAAATGAAAAACTGTTTTTT.